The entry below describes one T cell receptor (beta chain). CD8+ and CD4+ T cells from blood underwent TCR beta sequencing, which was carried out in a high-throughput format. CD8+ and CD4+ T cells were negatively isolated; TEMRA cells were FACS-enriched. The sample originates from a study of CD8 T cells in Susac syndrome. Random hexamers were used to reverse transcribe the RNA input (about 0.5 to 1 ug). Coverage of TCR beta CDR3 amplification by immunoSEQ multiplex PCR extended to 54 Vbeta and 13 Jbeta. TCRdb redid the calling of the immunoSEQ multiplex PCR reads with MiXCR, one entry per CDR3 protein. In the table there are more than 150,000 distinct CDR3 sequences, less than 97% of which are singletons. The CDR3 spans 16 residues. Germline loops: CDR1 LGHDT, CDR2 YNNKEL (reference sequence). V was shortened by 4 bases and J by 0 bases, with 15 bases between the two germline ends.

This clonotype originated in a human donor with multiple sclerosis. This chain uses TRBV3-1 with TRBJ2-5; maybe TRBD2 (6 bases). Source material: CD8+ T cells from PBMCs. The CDR3 nucleotides are TGTGCCAGCAGCCCTGGGACTTTCTCGTACCAAGAGACCCAGTACTTC. This encodes CASSPGTFSYQETQYF.